This passage covers 30 T cell receptor beta chains from one sample sequenced in a study of blood T cells in healthy people across ages. Sample-barcoded 5' priming and a J-beta primer mix drove a second PCR of roughly 6 to 12 cycles. MiXCR, applied by TCRdb to the 5' RACE reads, yields one record per CDR3 protein. The data show about a million distinct CDR3 sequences, 45% to 50% seen once. The material sequenced was blood. These receptor sequences come from a man aged 25-45 years in good health.

The chain links TRBV6-1 to TRBJ1-2, with D unresolved. Germline V gene sequence: CDR1 MNHNS, CDR2 SASEGT. Deletions cut 0 bases from V and 4 bases from J, with 12 bases between. The CDR3 contains 15 residues. The CDR3 sequence is CASSEAFGEGYGYTF. The CDR3 DNA reads TGTGCCAGCAGTGAAGCCTTCGGGGAGGGCTATGGCTACACCTTC.

This clonotype has just a few counts. J is TRBJ2-7 and V is TRBV5-1; 10 bases map to TRBD1. Germline V lookup: CDR1 SGHRS, CDR2 YFSETQ. This CDR3 spans 14 amino acids. Trimming cost V 7 bases and J 4 bases; bases outside gene matches: 8. The CDR3 is CASGDGTGAYEQYF. The CDR3 DNA reads as TGCGCCAGCGGTGACGGGACAGGGGCTTACGAGCAGTACTTC.

The chain links TRBV27 to TRBJ1-2, with D unresolved. V lost 5 bases and J 4 bases, leaving 17 bases between the germline ends. Germline CDR1 is MNHEY and CDR2 is SMNVEV (reference sequence). The CDR3 contains 15 residues. The CDR3 DNA reads as TGTGCCAGCAGTCCCCTGAGCCCGGGTCCCTATGGCTACACCTTC. Residues: CASSPLSPGPYGYTF.

The rearrangement joins TRBV5-5 to TRBJ2-5; tentative D call: TRBD1 (6 bases). Trimming removed 4 bases from V and 7 bases from J, with 20 bases in between. The CDR3 runs to 15 residues. Per the germline V gene, CDR1 is SGHKS and CDR2 is YYEKEE (reference sequence). CDR3 nucleotide sequence: TGTGCCAGCAGCCCTCCAGGACAGTTTACAGGGACCCAGTACTTC. It encodes CASSPPGQFTGTQYF. The entire variable domain, with the rest obtained from reference TRBV5-5 and TRBJ2-5, is as follows: DAGVTQSPTHLIKTRGQQVTLRCSPISGHKSVSWYQQVLGQGPQFIFQYYEKEERGRGNFPDRFSARQFPNYSSELNVNALLLGDSALYLCASSPPGQFTGTQYFGPGTRLLVL.

This chain connects TRBV6-2 or TRBV6-3 to TRBJ1-2; no clear D. The CDR3 spans 12 residues. Trimming shortened V by 7 bases and J by 7 bases, and 13 bases separated the two germline ends. Per germline, CDR1 MNHEY and CDR2 SVGEGT. This CDR3 is CASNQGNAGYTF. The CDR3 DNA sequence: TGTGCCAGCAACCAAGGGAACGCTGGCTACACCTTC.

V and J are TRBV3-1 and TRBJ2-4; 7 bases fit TRBD1. Gene TRBJ2-7 matches the end of the DNA better, so the J call may be wrong. In germline, CDR1 is LGHDT, CDR2 YNNKEL (reference sequence). The CDR3 consists of 15 residues. The CDR3 is CASSQRRQGPYEQYF. The CDR3 bases are TGTGCCAGCAGCCAGAGACGACAGGGACCCTACGAGCAGTACTTC.

Of note for this clonotype: Being one base from a much bigger clone, this may be a read error. This sequence joins TRBV6-2 or TRBV6-3 and TRBJ2-5; tentative D call: TRBD1 (5 bases). Trimming removed 6 bases from V and 3 bases from J, with 8 bases in between. CDR3 length: 12 amino acids. CDR1 is MNHEY, CDR2 SVGEGT, per germline. The CDR3 DNA reads as TGTGCCAGCAGCTCCAGGGAAGAGACCCAGTACTTC. It yields the protein CASSSREETQYF.

This clonotype was seen a handful of times. The rearrangement uses TRBV27 and TRBJ1-2; TRBD1 might be the D (6 bases). V was shortened by 5 bases and J by 11 bases, with 21 bases between the two germline ends. This CDR3 contains 14 residues. Germline V gives CDR1 MNHEY, CDR2 SMNVEV (reference sequence). CDR3 in DNA: TGTGCCAGCAGTCCCCTAGGGGGGGGCGCGTGGTACACCTTC. Translation: CASSPLGGGAWYTF.

Only a few counts were recorded for this clonotype. J is TRBJ2-1 and V is TRBV27; 9 bases agree with TRBD1. Germline CDR1 is MNHEY and CDR2 is SMNVEV (reference sequence). V shed 3 bases and J 7 bases; nucleotides not matched to a gene: 10. The CDR3 is 16 residues long. The DNA for the CDR3 is TGTGCCAGCAGTTTCCTGCCGAGGACAGGGGTTAATGAGCAGTTCTTC. Protein sequence: CASSFLPRTGVNEQFF.

The rearrangement joins TRBV2 to TRBJ1-5, with 7 bases matching TRBD1. The CDR3 has 14 residues. V dropped 6 bases and J dropped 4; count of bases not matched to a gene: 6. Per the germline V gene, CDR1 is SNHLY and CDR2 is FYNNEI. CDR3 sequence: CASSKTGSNQPQHF. CDR3 DNA: TGTGCCAGCAGCAAGACAGGGTCAAATCAGCCCCAGCATTTT.

The rearrangement uses TRBV29-1 and TRBJ2-5; 10 bases map to TRBD2. The DNA matches TRBJ2-7 better at its end, which makes the J call doubtful. Germline CDR1 and CDR2: SQVTM and ANQGSEA. This CDR3 has 15 residues. In DNA, the CDR3 is TGCAGCGTGCTGACTAGCGGGTGGGAAAACTACGAGCAGTACTTC. This codes for CSVLTSGWENYEQYF.

This clonotype was seen a few times. The CDR3 coding sequence is TGCAGTGCTAGAAGGCCGGGAGGGGATGGCTACACCTTC. Translation gives CSARRPGGDGYTF. The chain employs TRBV20-1 and TRBJ1-2; maybe TRBD1 (5 bases). Per germline, CDR1 DFQATT and CDR2 SNEGSKA (reference sequence). Trimming shortened V by 2 bases and J by 6 bases, and 13 bases separated the two germline ends. This CDR3 has 13 amino acids.

The rearrangement links TRBV30 to TRBJ2-1; maybe TRBD2 (6 bases). The V and J ends lost 2 bases and 3 bases respectively, with 11 bases between them. The CDR3 consists of 14 residues. Germline values: CDR1 GTSNPN, CDR2 SVGIG (reference sequence). CDR3 nucleotides: TGTGCCTGGAGTCTGAATAGCGGCTACAATGAGCAGTTCTTC. This encodes CAWSLNSGYNEQFF.

The chain uses TRBV3-1 and TRBJ2-5; unclear D gene. Germline CDR1 and CDR2: LGHDT and YNNKEL (reference sequence). V was pared by 3 bases and J by 2 bases, with 10 bases between. The CDR3 length is 14 residues. Written as DNA, the CDR3 is TGTGCCAGCAGCCATCCCCTCGGGCAAGAGACCCAGTACTTC. Its protein is CASSHPLGQETQYF.

V usage is TRBV7-3 and J usage is TRBJ2-3, with 7 bases aligning to TRBD2. V lost 5 bases and J lost 3; bases outside the gene matches: 8. The CDR3 covers 15 residues. Germline assignment: CDR1 SGHTA and CDR2 FQGTGA. Written as DNA, the CDR3 is TGTGCCAGCAGCATCCGGGGGGATTGGACAGATACGCAGTATTTT. It is translated as CASSIRGDWTDTQYF.

This clonotype was counted between two and nine times. This rearrangement joins TRBV6-5 to TRBJ2-7; possible D gene TRBD2, 5 bases. CDR3 length: 11 residues. V lost 6 bases to trimming and J lost 4 bases, with 7 bases between them. The germline gives CDR1 MNHEY, CDR2 SVGAGI. This CDR3 reads CASRSGYEQYF. CDR3 nucleotides: TGTGCCAGCAGGTCGGGGTACGAGCAGTACTTC.

This clonotype was detected a few times. This chain joins TRBV29-1 and TRBJ2-5; a weak D match, TRBD2 (7 bases). V was pared by 7 bases and J by 5 bases, with 26 bases between. The CDR3 contains 16 residues. CDR1 and CDR2 from the germline V gene are SQVTM and ANQGSEA. The DNA for the CDR3 is TGCAGCGCCCACCTTGACTGGCGGGGGCGCGGGGAGACCCAGTACTTC. Its protein is CSAHLDWRGRGETQYF. The whole variable domain, remainder taken from reference TRBV29-1 and TRBJ2-5, is SAVISQKPSRDICQRGTSLTIQCQVDSQVTMMFWYRQQPGQSLTLIATANQGSEATYESGFVIDKFPISRPNLTFSTLTVSNMSPEDSSIYLCSAHLDWRGRGETQYFGPGTRLLVL.

This CDR3 reads CASSLVPARASTDTQYF. CDR3 sequence (DNA): TGCGCCAGCAGCTTGGTACCAGCGCGGGCCTCCACAGATACGCAGTATTTT. The gene calls are TRBV5-1 and TRBJ2-3; perhaps TRBD2 as D (5 bases). The germline V and J ends were trimmed by 0 bases and 2 bases, with 16 bases remaining between them. This CDR3 has 17 residues. The germline gives CDR1 SGHRS, CDR2 YFSETQ.

This clonotype was seen a few times. The chain couples TRBV10-3 to TRBJ1-2; 9 bases fit TRBD1. The CDR3 is 13 amino acids. Trimming at V came to 3 bases and at J to 7 bases, leaving 3 bases not matched to a gene. Germline lookup yields CDR1 ENHRY and CDR2 SYGVKD. The chain's CDR3 is CAISEGTGSGYTF. DNA of the CDR3: TGTGCCATCAGTGAAGGGACAGGGAGTGGCTACACCTTC.

The V and J genes are TRBV6-5 and TRBJ1-1, with D perhaps TRBD1 (5 bases). The CDR3 is 15 residues long. V lost 6 bases and J lost 0, with 14 bases in between. Germline values: CDR1 MNHEY, CDR2 SVGAGI. The CDR3 sequence is CASSQLTEMNTEAFF. The DNA of the CDR3 is TGTGCCAGCAGCCAACTGACAGAAATGAACACTGAAGCTTTCTTT.

The chain links TRBV29-1 to TRBJ1-2; 10 bases fit TRBD1. This CDR3 has 14 amino acids. V dropped 7 bases and J dropped 4; count of bases not matched to a gene: 9. Germline V CDR1 and CDR2: SQVTM, ANQGSEA. CDR3 nucleotides: TGCAGCGCCGGAACCGGGACAGGGGCCTATGGCTACACCTTC. This sequence encodes CSAGTGTGAYGYTF.

This clonotype was seen a handful of times. The chain has TRBV2 and TRBJ2-3, with D possibly TRBD2 on 6 matching bases. Germline V lookup: CDR1 SNHLY, CDR2 FYNNEI. V shed 6 bases and J shed 5 bases, with 12 bases lying between them. The CDR3 consists of 13 residues. CDR3 bases: TGTGCCAGCAGAAGGGACTGGCAAGATACGCAGTATTTT. It translates to CASRRDWQDTQYF.

This rearrangement joins TRBV15 to TRBJ2-7, with 11 bases identical to TRBD1. This CDR3 spans 14 amino acids. V was pared by 3 bases and J by 5 bases, with 3 bases of the junction left unmatched. CDR1 is LNHNV, CDR2 YYDKDF, per germline (reference sequence). The CDR3 nucleotides read TGTGCCACCAGCAGGGACAGGGGGCACCACGAGCAGTACTTC. This encodes CATSRDRGHHEQYF.

This sequence joins TRBV4-1 and TRBJ2-7, with 8 positions matching TRBD2. This CDR3 is built from 18 residues. With V trimmed by 3 bases and J by 0 bases, 13 bases remained unmatched. Germline assignment: CDR1 MGHRA and CDR2 YSYEKL. CDR3 sequence: CASSHPREGGGLSYEQYF. The CDR3 coding sequence is TGCGCCAGCAGCCATCCCCGGGAGGGGGGCGGACTCTCCTACGAGCAGTACTTC.

The chain employs TRBV6-5 and TRBJ2-3; 9 positions match TRBD2. The junction had 7 bases not matched to a gene; V was cut back by 2 bases and J by 7 bases. There are 15 residues in the CDR3. Germline CDR1 reads MNHEY; CDR2 reads SVGAGI. DNA of the CDR3: TGTGCCAGCAGTTACCCCGGGACTAGCCGGAATACGCAGTATTTT. This gives the protein CASSYPGTSRNTQYF.

The chain uses TRBV12-3 or TRBV12-4 and TRBJ2-7; possibly TRBD1 for D (6 bases). V was cut by 8 bases and J by 3 bases, with 17 bases left in between. The CDR3 is 14 residues long. The CDR3 DNA sequence: TGTGCCAGCGGGATTTGGACAGAGCACTACGAGCAGTACTTC. Translation gives CASGIWTEHYEQYF.

This clonotype has a count of ten or more. J is TRBJ1-6 and V is TRBV7-6; unclear D gene. Trimming cost V 4 bases and J 5 bases, with 24 bases left between them. CDR3 length: 19 amino acids. Germline V gene data show CDR1 as SGHVS and CDR2 as FNYEAQ. CDR3 amino acids: CASSSTGVRASPDNSPLHF. CDR3 coding DNA: TGTGCCAGCAGCTCCACCGGGGTCCGGGCCTCACCCGATAATTCACCCCTCCACTTT.

This clonotype came up a few times. This sequence joins TRBV7-2 and TRBJ1-4, with 7 nucleotides matching TRBD1. The CDR3 is 14 residues long. After removal of 6 bases from V and 5 bases from J, the junction contained 6 bases not matched to a gene. The germline V gene encodes CDR1 SGHTA and CDR2 FQGNSA. CDR3 loop: CASRVGQLNEKLFF. The CDR3 region has the DNA TGTGCCAGCAGAGTGGGACAGCTGAATGAAAAACTGTTTTTT.

The V gene is TRBV6-1, the J gene TRBJ2-3; 8 positions agree with TRBD1. This CDR3 region has 14 residues. Germline-derived CDR1 and CDR2 are MNHNS and SASEGT. Trimming took 10 bases from V and 1 from J; bases not matched to a gene: 7. This CDR3 reads CATRTGSGTDTQYF. The CDR3 nucleotides read TGTGCCACCCGGACAGGGTCGGGCACAGATACGCAGTATTTT.

The chain uses TRBV3-1 and TRBJ1-1; D gene uncertain. With 1 base removed from V and 11 bases from J, the gap between germline ends came to 11 bases. Germline values: CDR1 LGHDT, CDR2 YNNKEL (reference sequence). CDR3 length equals 12 residues. DNA for the CDR3: TGTGCCAGCAGCCAAGGAAGAGTCGAGGCTTTCTTT. Its protein product is CASSQGRVEAFF.